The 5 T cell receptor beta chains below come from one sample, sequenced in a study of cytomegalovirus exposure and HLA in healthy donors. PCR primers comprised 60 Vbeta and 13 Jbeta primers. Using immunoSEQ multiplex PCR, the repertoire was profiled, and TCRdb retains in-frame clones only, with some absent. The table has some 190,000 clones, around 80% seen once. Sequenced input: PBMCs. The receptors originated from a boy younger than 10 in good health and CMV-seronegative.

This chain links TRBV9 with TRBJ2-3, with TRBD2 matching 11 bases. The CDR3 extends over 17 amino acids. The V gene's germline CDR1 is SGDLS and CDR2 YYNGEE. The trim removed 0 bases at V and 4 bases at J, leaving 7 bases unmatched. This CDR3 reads CASSVESSGGFADTQYF. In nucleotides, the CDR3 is TGTGCCAGCAGCGTAGAGTCTAGCGGGGGGTTCGCAGATACGCAGTATTTT.

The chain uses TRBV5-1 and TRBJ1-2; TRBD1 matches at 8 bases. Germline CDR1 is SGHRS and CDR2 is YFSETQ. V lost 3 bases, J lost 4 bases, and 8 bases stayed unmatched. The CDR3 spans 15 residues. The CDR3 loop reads CASSSTGGKGYGYTF. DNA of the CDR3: TGCGCCAGCAGCTCCACAGGGGGTAAAGGCTATGGCTACACCTTC.

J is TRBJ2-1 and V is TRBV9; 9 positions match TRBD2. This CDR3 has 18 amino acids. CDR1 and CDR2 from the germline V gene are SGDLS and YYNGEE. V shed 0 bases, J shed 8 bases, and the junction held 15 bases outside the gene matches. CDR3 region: CASSVGVAGAPVLYEQFF. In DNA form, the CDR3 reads TGTGCCAGCAGCGTAGGGGTAGCGGGGGCCCCTGTTTTGTATGAGCAGTTCTTC.

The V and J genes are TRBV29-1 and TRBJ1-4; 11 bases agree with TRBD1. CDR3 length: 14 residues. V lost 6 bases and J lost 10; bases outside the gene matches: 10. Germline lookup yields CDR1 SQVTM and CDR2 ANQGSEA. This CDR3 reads CSVDGGQGDRKLFF. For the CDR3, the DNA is TGCAGCGTCGACGGGGGACAGGGGGATCGAAAACTGTTTTTT.

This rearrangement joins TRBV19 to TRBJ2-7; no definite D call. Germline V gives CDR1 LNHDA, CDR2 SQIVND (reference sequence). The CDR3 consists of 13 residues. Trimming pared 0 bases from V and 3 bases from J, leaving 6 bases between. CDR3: CASSIDPVYEQYF. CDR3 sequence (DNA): TGTGCCAGTAGTATAGATCCGGTCTACGAGCAGTACTTC.